This T cell receptor beta chain derives from a study of T cell responses to AZD1222 COVID-19 vaccine. On the study more broadly: Pooled together were second doses at about 4 or about 12 weeks. Study results and caveats: The repertoires were collected only after the peak T cell response. Seropositive AZD1222 recipients at baseline numbered only five to seven. Spike was spanned by vaccine-associated CD4 TCRs, with dominance at 160-218 and 743-854.

Only in-frame clones appear in the TCRdb table, and some are missing; sequencing was by immunoSEQ multiplex PCR. This table holds tens of thousands of clones, about 86% found once. Comments on this clone: The antigen remains unidentified.

Unmatched junction bases numbered 7, after V lost 7 bases and J lost 2 bases. The CDR3 runs to 15 residues. From germline, CDR1 is MNHEY and CDR2 SMNVEV (reference sequence). This clonotype was sampled from an adult in good health. The sample consisted of peripheral blood, taken on day 0 of AZD1222 vaccination. The chain recombines TRBV27 with TRBJ2-3; 9 bases match TRBD1. CDR3 DNA sequence: TGTGCCAGCACAGAGACAGGGGGAAACACAGATACGCAGTATTTT. Protein: CASTETGGNTDTQYF.